These T cell receptor beta chains were read from a single sample in a study of shared clonotypes between healthy human individuals. TCRdb's copy holds only in-frame clones and misses some; the assay was immunoSEQ multiplex PCR. The sample records millions of clones, approximately 92% being singletons. Material for sequencing was naive CD4+ T cells sorted from blood. Source of these receptors: a man younger than 35 in good health. Each CDR3 is given with its conserved first and last residue. The D gene is left open where the match is weak. Clone size, where shown, is once, few, many, or a class for clones that have expanded.

D gene: NA
J gene: TRBJ2-3
V gene: TRBV6-1
clone size: once
CDR3 protein: CASSDRWASTDTQYF
CDR3 DNA: TGTGCCAGCAGTGACAGGTGGGCCAGCACAGATACGCAGTATTTT

D gene: TRBD1
J gene: TRBJ2-3
V gene: TRBV18
clone size: NA
CDR3 protein: CASSPGTGRTDTQYF
CDR3 DNA: TGTGCCAGCTCACCTGGGACAGGGCGGACAGATACGCAGTATTTT

D gene: TRBD1
J gene: TRBJ1-2
V gene: TRBV6-1
clone size: NA
CDR3 protein: CASSPGQPNYGYTF
CDR3 DNA: TGTGCCAGCAGTCCGGGACAGCCTAACTATGGCTACACCTTC

D gene: NA
J gene: TRBJ1-2
V gene: TRBV11-2
clone size: NA
CDR3 protein: CASSLEDVPYGYTF
CDR3 DNA: TGTGCCAGCAGCTTAGAGGATGTGCCCTATGGCTACACCTTC

D gene: TRBD2
J gene: TRBJ2-3
V gene: TRBV5-1
clone size: NA
CDR3 protein: CASSHGTSGGASGGTDTQYF
CDR3 DNA: TGCGCCAGCAGCCACGGGACTAGCGGGGGGGCATCAGGCGGCACAGATACGCAGTATTTT

D gene: TRBD2
J gene: TRBJ2-5
V gene: TRBV5-4
clone size: NA
CDR3 protein: CASSRLAGFMQETQYF
CDR3 DNA: TGTGCCAGCAGCAGGTTAGCGGGGTTTATGCAAGAGACCCAGTACTTC

D gene: NA
J gene: TRBJ2-7
V gene: TRBV14
clone size: NA
CDR3 protein: CASSQEQTLAYEQYF
CDR3 DNA: TGTGCCAGCAGCCAAGAACAGACGCTGGCCTACGAGCAGTACTTC

D gene: NA
J gene: TRBJ2-7
V gene: TRBV5-5
clone size: NA
CDR3 protein: CASSPPGPYEQYF
CDR3 DNA: TGTGCCAGCAGCCCCCCAGGGCCCTACGAGCAGTACTTC

D gene: TRBD1
J gene: TRBJ2-5
V gene: TRBV7-6
clone size: once
CDR3 protein: CASSFGTEETQYF
CDR3 DNA: TGTGCCAGCAGCTTCGGGACAGAAGAGACCCAGTACTTC

D gene: NA
J gene: TRBJ2-2
V gene: TRBV4-3
clone size: NA
CDR3 protein: CASSQDLGQVTLFF
CDR3 DNA: TGCGCCAGCAGCCAAGATCTTGGGCAGGTCACGCTGTTTTTT

D gene: TRBD1
J gene: TRBJ2-7
V gene: TRBV7-2
clone size: NA
CDR3 protein: CASSPRGTGASYEQYF
CDR3 DNA: TGTGCCAGCAGCCCACGCGGGACAGGGGCCTCCTACGAGCAGTACTTC

D gene: NA
J gene: TRBJ2-3
V gene: TRBV30
clone size: NA
CDR3 protein: CAWSYGDTQYF
CDR3 DNA: TGTGCCTGGAGTTACGGAGATACGCAGTATTTT

D gene: NA
J gene: TRBJ1-4
V gene: TRBV4-1
clone size: NA
CDR3 protein: CASSQDPNRDPEKLFF
CDR3 DNA: TGCGCCAGCAGCCAAGATCCAAACAGGGACCCGGAAAAACTGTTTTTT

D gene: TRBD1
J gene: TRBJ2-2
V gene: TRBV5-1
clone size: NA
CDR3 protein: CASSSDRGSTGELFF
CDR3 DNA: TGCGCCAGCAGCTCGGACAGGGGCTCCACCGGGGAGCTGTTTTTT

D gene: TRBD1
J gene: TRBJ2-1
V gene: TRBV5-4
clone size: NA
CDR3 protein: CASSGARDSLLEQFF
CDR3 DNA: TGTGCCAGCAGCGGGGCTCGGGACAGTCTCCTTGAGCAGTTCTTC

D gene: NA
J gene: TRBJ2-7
V gene: TRBV5-1
clone size: NA
CDR3 protein: CASSLGQNYEQYF
CDR3 DNA: TGCGCCAGCAGCTTGGGCCAGAACTACGAGCAGTACTTC

D gene: NA
J gene: TRBJ1-2
V gene: TRBV29-1
clone size: NA
CDR3 protein: CSVGQEGEGYTF
CDR3 DNA: TGCAGCGTTGGCCAGGAAGGGGAAGGCTACACCTTC

D gene: NA
J gene: TRBJ1-6
V gene: TRBV28
clone size: NA
CDR3 protein: CASRMTTAYNSPLHF
CDR3 DNA: TGTGCCAGCAGGATGACAACGGCCTATAATTCACCCCTCCACTTT

D gene: NA
J gene: TRBJ2-7
V gene: TRBV7-2
clone size: NA
CDR3 protein: CASSPSLEQYF
CDR3 DNA: TGTGCCAGCAGCCCTTCTCTCGAGCAGTACTTC

D gene: NA
J gene: TRBJ2-2
V gene: TRBV6-1
clone size: NA
CDR3 protein: CASTRQPSGTGELFF
CDR3 DNA: TGTGCCAGCACCAGACAACCTTCCGGGACCGGGGAGCTGTTTTTT

D gene: NA
J gene: TRBJ2-5
V gene: TRBV5-4
clone size: NA
CDR3 protein: CASSTGAWETQYF
CDR3 DNA: TGTGCCAGCAGCACGGGGGCTTGGGAGACCCAGTACTTC

D gene: NA
J gene: TRBJ1-1
V gene: TRBV6-5
clone size: NA
CDR3 protein: CASSSRSGAMNTEAFF
CDR3 DNA: TGTGCCAGCAGTTCCCGGTCAGGGGCGATGAACACTGAAGCTTTCTTT

D gene: NA
J gene: TRBJ2-2
V gene: TRBV28
clone size: NA
CDR3 protein: CASGVDTGELFF
CDR3 DNA: TGTGCCAGCGGGGTTGACACCGGGGAGCTGTTTTTT

D gene: TRBD1
J gene: TRBJ1-3
V gene: TRBV28
clone size: NA
CDR3 protein: CASSSTGGLLNTIYF
CDR3 DNA: TGTGCCAGCAGTTCAACAGGGGGCCTATTAAACACCATATATTTT

D gene: TRBD1
J gene: TRBJ2-5
V gene: TRBV5-1
clone size: NA
CDR3 protein: CASSGTGRMETQYF
CDR3 DNA: TGCGCCAGCAGCGGGACAGGGCGAATGGAGACCCAGTACTTC

D gene: NA
J gene: TRBJ1-6
V gene: TRBV5-6
clone size: NA
CDR3 protein: CASSLAGRYYNSPLHF
CDR3 DNA: TGTGCCAGCAGCTTGGCTGGACGATATTATAATTCACCCCTCCACTTT

D gene: TRBD1
J gene: TRBJ1-5
V gene: TRBV28
clone size: NA
CDR3 protein: CASSPPDRSLNQPQHF
CDR3 DNA: TGTGCCAGCAGTCCGCCGGACAGGAGCCTCAATCAGCCCCAGCATTTT

D gene: NA
J gene: TRBJ2-7
V gene: TRBV28
clone size: NA
CDR3 protein: CASSYRVGGEQYF
CDR3 DNA: TGTGCCAGCAGTTACAGGGTTGGGGGCGAGCAGTACTTC

D gene: NA
J gene: TRBJ1-6
V gene: TRBV2
clone size: once
CDR3 protein: CASSNPLGAMVNSPLHF
CDR3 DNA: TGTGCCAGCAGCAACCCGCTGGGGGCTATGGTTAATTCACCCCTCCACTTT

D gene: NA
J gene: TRBJ1-2
V gene: TRBV27
clone size: NA
CDR3 protein: CASGNVPRGSYGYTF
CDR3 DNA: TGTGCCAGCGGAAACGTCCCCCGGGGATCCTATGGCTACACCTTC

D gene: NA
J gene: TRBJ2-7
V gene: TRBV11-3
clone size: NA
CDR3 protein: CASSPGSNEQYF
CDR3 DNA: TGTGCCAGCAGCCCTGGGAGTAACGAGCAGTACTTC

D gene: TRBD1
J gene: TRBJ1-5
V gene: TRBV7-9
clone size: NA
CDR3 protein: CASSLKGTEYSNQPQHF
CDR3 DNA: TGTGCCAGCAGCTTAAAAGGGACAGAATATAGCAATCAGCCCCAGCATTTT

D gene: TRBD1
J gene: TRBJ2-7
V gene: TRBV28
clone size: NA
CDR3 protein: CASRKSGTAEQYF
CDR3 DNA: TGTGCCAGCAGAAAATCCGGGACAGCCGAGCAGTACTTC

D gene: TRBD2
J gene: TRBJ2-2
V gene: TRBV5-4
clone size: NA
CDR3 protein: CASSLPGLAGVSGELFF
CDR3 DNA: TGTGCCAGCAGCCTACCGGGACTAGCGGGAGTATCCGGGGAGCTGTTTTTT

D gene: TRBD1
J gene: TRBJ1-1
V gene: TRBV19
clone size: NA
CDR3 protein: CASSPGQGLRMNTEAFF
CDR3 DNA: TGTGCCAGTAGTCCGGGACAGGGGTTAAGGATGAACACTGAAGCTTTCTTT

D gene: NA
J gene: TRBJ2-4
V gene: TRBV5-4
clone size: NA
CDR3 protein: CASSPSSGGGVDIQYF
CDR3 DNA: TGTGCCAGCAGCCCCTCGTCGGGGGGCGGGGTGGACATTCAGTACTTC

D gene: TRBD2
J gene: TRBJ2-1
V gene: TRBV7-2
clone size: NA
CDR3 protein: CASVFRGRPYNEQFF
CDR3 DNA: TGTGCCAGCGTCTTTCGCGGGAGGCCCTACAATGAGCAGTTCTTC

D gene: NA
J gene: TRBJ1-1
V gene: TRBV18
clone size: NA
CDR3 protein: CASSAKQPDSGQATEAFF
CDR3 DNA: TGTGCCAGCTCAGCCAAACAACCCGACTCGGGCCAAGCCACTGAAGCTTTCTTT

D gene: TRBD2
J gene: TRBJ2-7
V gene: TRBV5-1
clone size: NA
CDR3 protein: CASSSGGTKGNEQYF
CDR3 DNA: TGCGCCAGCAGCTCGGGCGGGACTAAGGGAAACGAGCAGTACTTC

D gene: TRBD2
J gene: TRBJ2-5
V gene: TRBV10-3
clone size: NA
CDR3 protein: CAISERLAGQETQYF
CDR3 DNA: TGTGCCATCAGTGAAAGACTAGCGGGGCAAGAGACCCAGTACTTC

D gene: NA
J gene: TRBJ2-7
V gene: TRBV30
clone size: NA
CDR3 protein: CAWKVTYEQYF
CDR3 DNA: TGTGCCTGGAAGGTAACCTACGAGCAGTACTTC

D gene: TRBD1
J gene: TRBJ1-3
V gene: TRBV6-1
clone size: NA
CDR3 protein: CASTPGTGGKSTIYF
CDR3 DNA: TGTGCCAGCACTCCAGGGACAGGGGGGAAGAGCACCATATATTTT

D gene: NA
J gene: TRBJ2-1
V gene: TRBV13
clone size: NA
CDR3 protein: CASSLYGEHYEQFF
CDR3 DNA: TGTGCCAGCAGCTTATACGGGGAGCACTATGAGCAGTTCTTC

D gene: NA
J gene: TRBJ2-1
V gene: TRBV4-1
clone size: NA
CDR3 protein: CASSQVLLTPTNEQFF
CDR3 DNA: TGCGCCAGCAGCCAAGTTCTCTTGACTCCAACCAATGAGCAGTTCTTC

D gene: TRBD1
J gene: TRBJ1-1
V gene: TRBV30
clone size: NA
CDR3 protein: CAWRLFGVQGGTEAFF
CDR3 DNA: TGTGCCTGGAGGTTATTCGGGGTACAGGGGGGGACTGAAGCTTTCTTT

D gene: TRBD2
J gene: TRBJ2-3
V gene: TRBV4-3
clone size: NA
CDR3 protein: CASSQGAREGVDTQYF
CDR3 DNA: TGCGCCAGCAGCCAAGGAGCGCGGGAGGGAGTGGATACGCAGTATTTT

D gene: TRBD1
J gene: TRBJ2-1
V gene: TRBV9
clone size: NA
CDR3 protein: CASSQTGQGFDEQFF
CDR3 DNA: TGTGCCAGCAGCCAGACGGGACAGGGGTTCGATGAGCAGTTCTTC

D gene: TRBD2
J gene: TRBJ2-1
V gene: TRBV6-5
clone size: NA
CDR3 protein: CASRRTGGINNEQFF
CDR3 DNA: TGTGCCAGCAGACGAACGGGGGGTATAAACAATGAGCAGTTCTTC

D gene: TRBD1
J gene: TRBJ1-4
V gene: TRBV5-1
clone size: NA
CDR3 protein: CASSWGQGTNEKLFF
CDR3 DNA: TGCGCCAGCAGCTGGGGACAGGGAACTAATGAAAAACTGTTTTTT

D gene: TRBD2
J gene: TRBJ2-3
V gene: TRBV4-3
clone size: NA
CDR3 protein: CASSHLAGGPGGTDTQYF
CDR3 DNA: TGCGCCAGCAGTCACCTAGCGGGAGGGCCCGGGGGCACAGATACGCAGTATTTT

D gene: NA
J gene: TRBJ1-3
V gene: TRBV28
clone size: NA
CDR3 protein: CASRPTGIRGNTIYF
CDR3 DNA: TGTGCCAGCAGACCTACAGGGATTCGTGGAAACACCATATATTTT